This T cell receptor beta chain was profiled in a study of shared clonotypes between healthy human individuals. Study-level results: Generation probabilities of non-shared clonotypes were lower (relative to those shared by all four donors).

Sequenced by immunoSEQ multiplex PCR; TCRdb stores in-frame clones only, minus some. Altogether hundreds of thousands of clones are present, just over 90% being singletons, with the ten largest covering about 24%. CD45RO-negative cells were positively selected for CCR7, leaving out terminally differentiated effector memory CD45RA+ cells. Comments on this clone: Its antigen is currently unknown.

The sample comprised naive CD8+ T cells sorted from blood. This sequence was found in a man under 40 in good health.

The CDR3 loop is CASSLIARNEQFF. In DNA, the CDR3 is TGTGCCAGCAGCTTGATAGCCCGGAATGAGCAGTTCTTC. The chain joins TRBV5-6 to TRBJ2-1; the D is unclear. Trimming took off 1 base at V and 7 bases at J, with 9 bases between the two ends. The germline CDR1 and CDR2 sequences are SGHDT and YYEEEE. This CDR3 region has 13 residues. Variable domain in full (rest from reference TRBV5-6 and TRBJ2-1): DAGVTQSPTHLIKTRGQQVTLRCSPKSGHDTVSWYQQALGQGPQFIFQYYEEEERQRGNFPDRFSGHQFPNYSSELNVNALLLGDSALYLCASSLIARNEQFFGPGTRLTVL.